The next 23 T cell receptor beta chains were all read from a single sample in a study of cytomegalovirus exposure and HLA in healthy donors. PCR employed 60 Vbeta and 13 Jbeta primers. Using immunoSEQ multiplex PCR, the repertoire was profiled, and TCRdb retains in-frame clones only, with some absent. The table has around 150,000 clones, around four fifths seen once. The sample consisted of PBMCs. The receptors stem from a man aged 40-49 years in good health and CMV-seronegative.

CDR3 sequence: CASSVTGGPFF. CDR3 in DNA: TGTGCCAGCAGTGTTACAGGGGGTCCCTTCTTC. The chain links TRBV6-1 to TRBJ2-1; 8 bases are a match to TRBD1. CDR1 and CDR2 from the germline V gene are MNHNS and SASEGT. There are 11 residues in the CDR3. After removal of 4 bases from V and 16 bases from J, the junction contained 6 bases not matched to a gene.

This clone has just one count. The rearrangement uses TRBV4-3 and TRBJ1-1; D possibly corresponds to TRBD1 (6 bases). Between the trimmed V and J ends, which lost 3 bases and 1 base, there was a span of 9 bases. The V gene's germline CDR1 is LGHNA and CDR2 YSLEER. There are 14 residues in the CDR3. CDR3 sequence: CASSQRDTNTEAFF. CDR3 DNA: TGCGCCAGCAGCCAGAGGGACACGAACACTGAAGCTTTCTTT.

The rearrangement joins TRBV19 to TRBJ1-5, with a weak D call TRBD1 (6 bases). CDR1 is LNHDA and CDR2 is SQIVND in the germline V gene (reference sequence). The CDR3 is made up of 14 amino acids. Between the trimmed V and J ends, which lost 5 bases and 7 bases, there was a span of 15 bases. In DNA form, the CDR3 reads TGTGCCAGTAGTGGATCAGGGAGGGGGCAGCCCCAGCATTTT. As protein: CASSGSGRGQPQHF. The variable domain in full, completed from reference TRBV19 and TRBJ1-5, reads DGGITQSPKYLFRKEGQNVTLSCEQNLNHDAMYWYRQDPGQGLRLIYYSQIVNDFQKGDIAEGYSVSREKKESFPLTVTSAQKNPTAFYLCASSGSGRGQPQHFGDGTRLSIL.

The genes are TRBV28 and TRBJ1-3, with D hard to call. CDR1 and CDR2 from the germline V gene are MDHEN and SYDVKM. The V gene lost 2 bases and the J gene lost 2 bases, with 4 bases spanning the gap. The CDR3 contains 13 residues. The CDR3 is CASSLTAGNTIYF. DNA for the CDR3: TGTGCCAGCAGTTTAACTGCTGGAAACACCATATATTTT.

V gene TRBV30 combines with J gene TRBJ2-1; TRBD2 aligns across 13 bases. Trimming took 0 bases from V and 15 from J; bases not matched to a gene: 8. The CDR3 is made up of 14 amino acids. Germline CDR1 reads GTSNPN; CDR2 reads SVGIG (reference sequence). As DNA, the CDR3 is TGTGCCTGGAGTGTTATTACTAGCGGGAGGGCGCGGTTCTTC. Amino acid sequence: CAWSVITSGRARFF.

This clone appeared a few times. The chain carries TRBV29-1 and TRBJ2-7; D perhaps matches TRBD2 (5 bases). The length of the CDR3 is 12 residues. In germline, CDR1 is SQVTM, CDR2 ANQGSEA. V was trimmed by 0 bases and J by 7 bases, leaving 10 bases between them. The CDR3: CSVEDERPEQYF. CDR3 DNA: TGCAGCGTTGAAGACGAGCGGCCGGAGCAGTACTTC.

Worth noting for this clone: The germline gene is not matched at one end of the junction; a read error may be the cause. This sequence joins TRBV7-9 and TRBJ1-2, with D hard to call. The germline gives CDR1 SEHNR, CDR2 FQNEAQ (reference sequence). This CDR3 has 14 amino acids. DNA of the CDR3: TGTTCCAGCAGCTTAGAAGCGGGGAGATATGGCTACACCTTC. Its translation is CSSSLEAGRYGYTF.

This rearrangement joins TRBV9 to TRBJ2-5; tentatively, D is TRBD2 (6 bases). The CDR3 contains 16 residues. Trimming left V 3 bases short and J 5 bases short, with 20 bases between. CDR1 is SGDLS, CDR2 YYNGEE, per germline. The chain's CDR3 is CASSEVSGGRWETQYF. The DNA of the CDR3 is TGTGCCAGCAGCGAGGTATCCGGGGGACGATGGGAGACCCAGTACTTC.

In nucleotides, the CDR3 is TGTGCCAGCAGCTTCACAGGGACTCAGCCCCAGCATTTT. It specifies CASSFTGTQPQHF. The chain uses TRBV7-2 and TRBJ1-5; possible D gene TRBD1, 6 bases. V was shortened by 3 bases and J by 6 bases, with 9 bases between the two germline ends. This CDR3 is built from 13 residues. Germline-derived CDR1 and CDR2 are SGHTA and FQGNSA.

The chain couples TRBV19 to TRBJ2-2; 14 positions agree with TRBD2. Trimming cost V 6 bases and J 0 bases; bases outside gene matches: 12. Germline V gives CDR1 LNHDA, CDR2 SQIVND (reference sequence). The CDR3 length is 20 residues. CDR3 bases: TGTGCCAGTAGGAACTTTCGGACTAGCGGGGGGAGCTCGAACACCGGGGAGCTGTTTTTT. Translated: CASRNFRTSGGSSNTGELFF. The whole variable domain, filled in from reference TRBV19 and TRBJ2-2, reads DGGITQSPKYLFRKEGQNVTLSCEQNLNHDAMYWYRQDPGQGLRLIYYSQIVNDFQKGDIAEGYSVSREKKESFPLTVTSAQKNPTAFYLCASRNFRTSGGSSNTGELFFGEGSRLTVL.

This clone was seen a single time. V gene TRBV7-9 combines with J gene TRBJ1-1, with TRBD1 matching 7 bases. The CDR3 runs 13 residues. Germline V gene data show CDR1 as SEHNR and CDR2 as FQNEAQ (reference sequence). The V segment lost 1 base and the J segment 8 bases; nucleotides outside the gene matches: 4. The CDR3 DNA reads as TGTGCCAGCAGCTTAGAAGGGGGCAGGGAAGCTTTCTTT. It is translated as CASSLEGGREAFF.

The rearrangement joins TRBV7-2 to TRBJ2-3; 9 bases are shared with TRBD2. This CDR3 region has 19 residues. Germline CDR1 SGHTA, CDR2 FQGNSA. The ends lost 1 base at V and 5 bases at J; junction bases unmatched: 16. The CDR3, as DNA: TGTGCCAGCAGCTTAGTCGGCCTAATGCGCGGGGGGGCAGTAGATACGCAGTATTTT. This encodes CASSLVGLMRGGAVDTQYF. The whole variable domain, remainder taken from reference TRBV7-2 and TRBJ2-3, is GAGVSQSPSNKVTEKGKDVELRCDPISGHTALYWYRQSLGQGLEFLIYFQGNSAPDKSGLPSDRFSAERTGGSVSTLTIQRTQQEDSAVYLCASSLVGLMRGGAVDTQYFGPGTRLTVL.

The V call is TRBV29-1, the J call TRBJ2-1; a weak D match, TRBD1 (6 bases). Germline V CDR1 and CDR2: SQVTM, ANQGSEA. The CDR3 runs 15 residues. Trimming took 2 bases from V and 4 from J, leaving 15 bases between them. The CDR3 nucleotides are TGCAGCGTTGAAACTGGGCAGGGGAATTACAATGAGCAGTTCTTC. Translation: CSVETGQGNYNEQFF.

This chain connects TRBV4-1 to TRBJ1-3; 8 nucleotides line up with TRBD1. J lost 5 bases, V lost 2 bases, and 5 bases had no gene match. CDR1 is MGHRA, CDR2 YSYEKL, per germline. CDR3 size: 15 residues. CDR3 nucleotide sequence: TGCGCCAGCAGCCAACCAAGACAGGGGAGAAACACCATATATTTT. It codes for CASSQPRQGRNTIYF.

This sequence joins TRBV6-5 and TRBJ1-1; a weak D match, TRBD1 (6 bases). Germline loops: CDR1 MNHEY, CDR2 SVGAGI. Trimming left V 0 bases short and J 4 bases short, with 15 bases between. The CDR3 loop spans 16 amino acids. CDR3 region: CASSYSKWTVVTEAFF. CDR3 coding DNA: TGTGCCAGCAGTTACTCGAAATGGACAGTGGTCACTGAAGCTTTCTTT.

The chain combines TRBV5-1 with TRBJ1-2; 7 positions match TRBD1. Trimming cost V 4 bases and J 0 bases; bases outside gene matches: 9. Germline assignment: CDR1 SGHRS and CDR2 YFSETQ. This CDR3 contains 16 residues. This CDR3 reads CASSLDGTVTNYGYTF. In nucleotides, the CDR3 is TGCGCCAGCAGCCTGGACGGGACAGTGACTAACTATGGCTACACCTTC.

The chain joins TRBV7-2 to TRBJ2-5; TRBD2 is a possible D gene (5 bases). The V and J ends lost 1 base and 4 bases respectively, with 16 bases between them. The germline V gene has CDR1 SGHTA and CDR2 FQGNSA. CDR3 length: 16 amino acids. The CDR3 loop is CASSLEWYGVSETQYF. The CDR3 nucleotides read TGTGCCAGCAGCTTAGAGTGGTACGGGGTCTCAGAGACCCAGTACTTC.

The V call is TRBV11-2, the J call TRBJ2-1, with 7 bases that match TRBD1. Germline lookup yields CDR1 SGHAT and CDR2 FQNNGV. There are 13 residues in the CDR3. The V and J ends lost 3 bases and 5 bases, in that order; junction bases with no gene match: 1. CDR3 protein: CASSLTGNNEQFF. The CDR3 nucleotides read TGTGCCAGCAGCTTGACAGGGAACAATGAGCAGTTCTTC.

CDR3 coding DNA: TGTGCCAGCGCCCACCGCGTGAATCAGCCCCAGCATTTT. Protein: CASAHRVNQPQHF. The V call is TRBV6-5, the J call TRBJ1-5; no clear D. Deletions cut 8 bases from V and 4 bases from J, with 12 bases between. CDR3 size: 13 residues. CDR1 is MNHEY, CDR2 SVGAGI, per germline.

The V gene is TRBV5-3, the J gene TRBJ2-6; 7 nucleotides agree with TRBD1. TRBV5-3 is an ORF, and what it does is uncertain. V shed 4 bases and J 0 bases; nucleotides not matched to a gene: 10. CDR3 length: 18 residues. The CDR3 reads CARSLGTDEDSGANVLTF. The CDR3 DNA reads as TGTGCCAGAAGCCTTGGGACAGATGAAGACTCTGGGGCCAACGTCCTGACTTTC.

The genes are TRBV9 and TRBJ2-3; D possibly corresponds to TRBD1 (6 bases). Trimming took off 3 bases at V and 1 base at J, with 12 bases between the two ends. The germline gives CDR1 SGDLS, CDR2 YYNGEE. CDR3 length: 15 residues. CDR3 DNA: TGTGCCAGCAGCGCCCCCAGGGGTGGCACAGATACGCAGTATTTT. This encodes CASSAPRGGTDTQYF.

The V call is TRBV7-2, the J call TRBJ1-6; D unresolved. The germline gives CDR1 SGHTA, CDR2 FQGNSA. The V end was cut by 3 bases, the J end by 7 bases, with 10 bases between. This CDR3 is built from 14 residues. CDR3 amino acids: CASSFNRENSPLHF. DNA for the CDR3: TGTGCCAGCAGCTTTAACAGAGAGAATTCACCCCTCCACTTT.

The V gene is TRBV5-6, the J gene TRBJ2-1; D is unresolved. The V end lost 0 bases, the J end lost 7 bases, and 8 bases lay between the germline ends. This CDR3 comprises 13 residues. Germline-derived CDR1 and CDR2 are SGHDT and YYEEEE. The CDR3, as DNA: TGTGCCAGCAGCTTGGTGGGCCTTAATGAGCAGTTCTTC. Translated, it gives CASSLVGLNEQFF.